Each of the 18 T cell receptor beta chains below was sequenced from the same sample in a study of CD8+ T cells in alopecia areata. Once RNA had been extracted, it was reverse transcribed into cDNA to act as the sequencing template. Sequencing used immunoSEQ multiplex PCR; TCRdb keeps in-frame clones, though not all of them. The sample shows under 150,000 clones, 61% of them seen only once. The sample's treatment: oral pan-JAK inhibitor, 5-10 mg twice daily. Sequencing was performed on CD4+ T cells sorted from blood, taken at week 4, from a patient treated with tofacitinib. The source of these receptors is a human donor with alopecia areata.

This chain uses TRBV19 with TRBJ2-5; no definite D call. The germline gives CDR1 LNHDA, CDR2 SQIVND (reference sequence). Trimming took 5 bases from V and 1 from J, leaving 8 bases between them. The CDR3 totals 13 residues. The CDR3 DNA reads TGTGCCAGTAGTCGGAACCTCCAAGAGACCCAGTACTTC. Its translation is CASSRNLQETQYF.

The chain joins TRBV10-3 to TRBJ2-1; D might be TRBD1 (5 bases). Trimming pared 5 bases from V and 2 bases from J, leaving 13 bases between. The CDR3 is 15 amino acids. Germline CDR1 reads ENHRY; CDR2 reads SYGVKD. CDR3 DNA sequence: TGTGCCATCAGTACAGGCTTAGGGGCCTACAATGAGCAGTTCTTC. This sequence encodes CAISTGLGAYNEQFF.

The rearrangement joins TRBV29-1 to TRBJ2-5, with 7 bases fitting TRBD1. Trimming cost V 6 bases and J 5 bases; bases outside gene matches: 9. The CDR3 loop spans 13 amino acids. CDR1 and CDR2 (germline): SQVTM, ANQGSEA. The CDR3 bases are TGCAGCGTCCAACAGGGGCGCAAGGAGACCCAGTACTTC. It specifies CSVQQGRKETQYF.

The gene calls are TRBV2 and TRBJ2-1; TRBD1 might be the D (6 bases). The ends were cut back, 6 bases at V and 8 bases at J, with 11 bases in the middle. Germline values: CDR1 SNHLY, CDR2 FYNNEI. This CDR3 region has 12 residues. The CDR3 protein is CASSGPGDEQFF. For the CDR3, the DNA is TGTGCCAGCAGCGGACCAGGGGATGAGCAGTTCTTC.

As to this clone: At one end the junction does not follow the germline gene, possibly because of a read error. This sequence joins TRBV11-2 and TRBJ2-7; D is perhaps TRBD2 (6 bases). The CDR3 runs 13 residues. CDR1 is SGHAT and CDR2 is FQNNGV in the germline V gene. The CDR3 region has the DNA TGTGCCAGCAACCGAGCGGGCTCCCACGAGCAGTACTTC. Its translation is CASNRAGSHEQYF.

The table lists this clone with a few counts. This chain connects TRBV18 to TRBJ1-2; D possibly corresponds to TRBD1 (5 bases). CDR3 length: 12 amino acids. Germline V gives CDR1 KGHSH, CDR2 LQKENI. V lost 3 bases, J lost 3 bases, and 5 bases lay in between. This chain's CDR3 is CASSPGHYGYTF. The CDR3 coding sequence is TGTGCCAGCTCACCGGGACACTATGGCTACACCTTC.

This clone has just one count. The chain recombines TRBV28 with TRBJ2-1; 15 nucleotides agree with TRBD2. CDR1 and CDR2 (germline): MDHEN, SYDVKM. Trimming removed 10 bases from V and 15 bases from J; junction bases left unmatched: 13. The CDR3 runs to 14 residues. Here the CDR3 reads CATNTGTSGRLWFF. CDR3 sequence (DNA): TGTGCCACCAATACCGGGACTAGCGGGAGGTTGTGGTTCTTC. The variable domain in full, with the rest retrieved from reference TRBV28 and TRBJ2-1, is DVKVTQSSRYLVKRTGEKVFLECVQDMDHENMFWYRQDPGLGLRLIYFSYDVKMKEKGDIPEGYSVSREKKERFSLILESASTNQTSMYLCATNTGTSGRLWFFGPGTRLTVL.

Comment on this clone: One end of the junction varies from germline; a read error may be responsible. The chain has TRBV11-2 and TRBJ1-3, with no clear D. This CDR3 has 12 amino acids. Per the germline V gene, CDR1 is SGHAT and CDR2 is FQNNGV. The CDR3 loop is CASSSEQSPSHF. The CDR3 bases are TGTGCCAGCAGCTCTGAGCAGTCCCCCAGCCACTTT. The full variable domain, completed using reference TRBV11-2 and TRBJ1-3, is EAGVAQSPRYKIIEKRQSVAFWCNPISGHATLYWYQQILGQGPKLLIQFQNNGVVDDSQLPKDRFSAERLKGVDSTLKIQPAKLEDSAVYLCASSSEQSPSHFGEGSWLTVV.

This clone has more than one count but fewer than ten. The sample contains more than one DNA sequence encoding this CDR3. The rearrangement joins TRBV30 to TRBJ2-1; no clear D gene. The germline V gene encodes CDR1 GTSNPN and CDR2 SVGIG (reference sequence). V was pared by 3 bases and J by 4 bases, with 4 bases between. CDR3 length equals 11 residues. The CDR3 DNA sequence: TGTGCCTGGAGGAGTTACAATGAGCAGTTCTTC. Protein product: CAWRSYNEQFF.

The chain links TRBV4-1 to TRBJ1-2; D unresolved. Trimming pared 0 bases from V and 4 bases from J, leaving 6 bases between. Germline CDR1 and CDR2: MGHRA and YSYEKL. The CDR3 is 13 residues long. This CDR3 reads CASSQDRTYGYTF. The CDR3 bases are TGCGCCAGCAGCCAAGACAGAACCTATGGCTACACCTTC.

This CDR3 is CASSQEGTGGEKLFF. The CDR3 DNA is TGCGCCAGCAGCCAAGAGGGGACAGGGGGTGAAAAACTGTTTTTT. The chain combines TRBV4-1 with TRBJ1-4; 11 bases map to TRBD1. The CDR3 has 15 residues. V lost 0 bases, J lost 7 bases, and 1 base stayed unmatched. Germline V gives CDR1 MGHRA, CDR2 YSYEKL.

This clone was picked up a small number of times. The chain couples TRBV21-1 to TRBJ2-7; the table's D call TRBD1 went unverified against the DNA. TRBV21-1 is designated a pseudogene. This CDR3 is 15 amino acids long. The CDR3 is CASRIGTENAYEQYF. DNA of the CDR3: TGTGCCAGCAGGATCGGGACAGAAAACGCCTACGAGCAGTACTTC.

The V call is TRBV5-6, the J call TRBJ2-5; no clear D. Per the germline V gene, CDR1 is SGHDT and CDR2 is YYEEEE. The CDR3 sequence is 15 residues long. Trimming shortened V by 1 base and J by 4 bases, and 14 bases separated the two germline ends. The CDR3 spells CASSLPAGASETQYF. CDR3 DNA sequence: TGTGCCAGCAGCTTGCCAGCCGGTGCGTCAGAGACCCAGTACTTC.

CDR3 bases: TGTGCCAGTAGTTCGCGGGACAGGAGGAGCAATCAGCCCCAGCATTTT. Translated: CASSSRDRRSNQPQHF. J is TRBJ1-5 and V is TRBV19; 8 bases are a match to TRBD1. The CDR3 runs to 16 residues. The V gene end was trimmed by 5 bases and the J gene end by 1 base; junction bases not matched to a gene: 7. The germline CDR1 and CDR2 sequences are LNHDA and SQIVND (reference sequence).

J is TRBJ2-3 and V is TRBV7-2, with 11 bases aligning to TRBD2. The germline CDR1 and CDR2 sequences are SGHTA and FQGNSA. This CDR3 is built from 16 residues. The V gene end was trimmed by 2 bases and the J gene end by 2 bases; junction bases not matched to a gene: 3. The CDR3 is CASSLFSGGATDTQYF. DNA of the CDR3: TGTGCCAGCAGCTTATTTAGCGGGGGGGCCACAGATACGCAGTATTTT.

The chain has TRBV11-1 and TRBJ2-4; TRBD1 agrees at 9 bases. The V gene's germline CDR1 is SGHAT and CDR2 FQDESV (reference sequence). The CDR3 extends over 14 amino acids. The V and J ends lost 6 bases and 8 bases, in that order; junction bases with no gene match: 8. CDR3 region: CASRSDRGLDIQYF. CDR3 coding DNA: TGTGCCAGCAGGTCGGACAGGGGTCTAGACATTCAGTACTTC.

The rearrangement joins TRBV18 to TRBJ2-7; D might be TRBD1 (5 bases). The CDR3 runs 15 residues. Germline V gene lookup returns CDR1 KGHSH and CDR2 LQKENI. Trimming pared 4 bases from V and 1 base from J, leaving 14 bases between. Here the CDR3 reads CASSLLQDLSYEQYF. In DNA, the CDR3 is TGTGCCAGCTCACTGTTACAGGATCTATCCTACGAGCAGTACTTC.

This clone was observed at least ten times. The rearrangement joins TRBV28 to TRBJ1-1, with D perhaps matching TRBD1 (6 bases). This CDR3 region has 16 residues. The ends were cut back, 4 bases at V and 2 bases at J, with 17 bases in the middle. In germline, CDR1 is MDHEN, CDR2 SYDVKM. DNA for the CDR3: TGTGCCAGCAGTTCTACATATGGACAGCTCAACACTGAAGCTTTCTTT. Its translation: CASSSTYGQLNTEAFF.